The present T cell receptor (beta chain) was sequenced within a study of blood T cell repertoires in COVID-19. As for the study in general: Sources were T cells, B-cell-depleted T cells, or PBMCs; the material itself was cDNA or gDNA.

Per the original methods: The assay estimated nucleated cells by amplifying reference gene primers. Measured with immunoSEQ multiplex PCR; TCRdb has only the in-frame clones, and not every one. V and J calls and clone size are copied from that table; D and trimming were computed from the DNA. The top ten hold about 30% of the sample, which has under 65,000 clones, approximately 78% seen once. Seattle enrolled patients during active infection and tracked them longitudinally. This CDR3 is 16 amino acids long. Germline V CDR1 and CDR2: SGHAT, FQNNGV. The trim removed 5 bases at V and 7 bases at J, leaving 15 bases unmatched.

This sequence originates from a man aged 55 to 69 with COVID-19, enrolled during active disease. Sequencing used peripheral blood. The rearrangement joins TRBV11-2 to TRBJ1-2, with 8 bases aligning to TRBD1. CDR3 nucleotide sequence: TGTGCCAGCAGCCCAGTGGTACGGACAGGGCAAAGTGGCTACACCTTC. This translates into CASSPVVRTGQSGYTF.